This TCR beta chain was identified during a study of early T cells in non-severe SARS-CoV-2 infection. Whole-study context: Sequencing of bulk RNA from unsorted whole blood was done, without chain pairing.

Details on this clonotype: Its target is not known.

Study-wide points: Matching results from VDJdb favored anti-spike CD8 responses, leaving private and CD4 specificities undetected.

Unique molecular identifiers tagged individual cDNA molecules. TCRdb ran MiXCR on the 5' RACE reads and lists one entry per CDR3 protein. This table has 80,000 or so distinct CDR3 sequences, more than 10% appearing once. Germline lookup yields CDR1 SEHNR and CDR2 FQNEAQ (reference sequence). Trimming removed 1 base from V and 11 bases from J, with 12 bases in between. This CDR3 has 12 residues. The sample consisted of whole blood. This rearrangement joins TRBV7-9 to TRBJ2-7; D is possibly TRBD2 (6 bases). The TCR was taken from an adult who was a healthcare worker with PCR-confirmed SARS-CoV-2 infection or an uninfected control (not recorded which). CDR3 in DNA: TGTGCCAGCAGCTTAGGGGACGGGGAGGAGTACTTC. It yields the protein CASSLGDGEEYF.